A selection of T cell receptor beta chains follows, all from one sample in a study of beta chain features in type 1 diabetes. Profiled with immunoSEQ multiplex PCR; TCRdb holds only in-frame clones, not every one. The table lists about 620,000 clones, around 15% of them singletons. The sequencing sample was made of naive CD4+ T cells from blood. These receptors were taken from a man aged 18 to 29 in good health. CDR3s leave out the opening cysteine and the closing phenylalanine or tryptophan.

J gene,V gene,CDR3 protein
TRBJ1-1,TRBV4-2,ASSRGSHNTEAF
TRBJ2-7,TRBV7-3,ASSLLGTRDYEQY
TRBJ1-1,TRBV4-3,ASSQERGVTEAF
TRBJ2-3,TRBV28,ASSPGGPDTQY
TRBJ2-4,TRBV13,ASRQGIAKNIQY
TRBJ1-1,TRBV4-3,ASSQGTPPRRAEAF
TRBJ2-5,TRBV19,ASSAPLGSFGTQY
TRBJ1-2,TRBV28,ASRVPGGGGYT
TRBJ2-3,TRBV29-1,SVTPRGGRTDTQY
TRBJ2-1,TRBV6-5,ASKRDRGLGEQF
TRBJ1-2,TRBV5-6,ASSLVSGRNYGYT
TRBJ2-7,TRBV5-4,ASSFWQGFHEQY
TRBJ1-2,TRBV6-1,ASRDRGYGYT
TRBJ2-7,TRBV28,ASKTPGGYSYEQY
TRBJ1-2,TRBV6-5,ASSESLYLGYT
TRBJ2-1,TRBV30,AWSPQGRGTYNEQF
TRBJ2-5,TRBV25-1,ASRDNTREQY
TRBJ2-5,TRBV10-3,AISETGGETQY
TRBJ2-3,TRBV19,ASSMRRITSGRRSTDTQY
TRBJ1-1,TRBV27,ASSSPGRGRNTEAF
TRBJ1-1,TRBV5-4,ASSLEPGRTEAF
TRBJ1-5,TRBV5-6,ASSLGQVSNQPQH